These 3 T cell receptor beta chains originate from one sample sequenced in a study of T cells in Graves' hyperthyroidism and ophthalmopathy. The TCR beta CDR3 regions underwent amplification using RNA transcripts as the source. With the HTBI primer set, the TCR CDR3 went through a first round of RT-PCR. In TCRdb, the multiplex PCR reads were re-called with MiXCR into one record per CDR3 protein. The table has a few hundred thousand distinct CDR3 sequences, nearly 15% seen once; the top ten hold around 31%. What was sequenced was blood. These receptors were obtained from a woman aged 45-59 years with Graves' hyperthyroidism that later progressed to Graves' ophthalmopathy.

Many counts were recorded for this clonotype. The rearrangement uses TRBV9 and TRBJ1-1; perhaps TRBD1 as D (5 bases). The CDR3 sequence is 15 residues long. The germline gives CDR1 SGDLS, CDR2 YYNGEE. Trimming left V 2 bases short and J 2 bases short, with 13 bases between. CDR3 sequence: CASSVGDFPNTEAFF. DNA of the CDR3: TGTGCCAGCAGCGTCGGGGACTTTCCAAACACTGAAGCTTTCTTT.

There are many counts of this clonotype. This chain joins TRBV18 and TRBJ1-5; D is perhaps TRBD1 (6 bases). V was trimmed by 4 bases and J by 1 base, leaving 11 bases between them. CDR3 size: 15 residues. Germline lookup yields CDR1 KGHSH and CDR2 LQKENI. The chain's CDR3 is CASSRYRESNQPQHF. The CDR3 coding sequence is TGTGCCAGCTCACGGTACAGGGAGAGCAATCAGCCCCAGCATTTT. Variable domain in full (rest from reference TRBV18 and TRBJ1-5): NAGVMQNPRHLVRRRGQEARLRCSPMKGHSHVYWYRQLPEEGLKFMVYLQKENIIDESGMPKERFSAEFPKEGPSILRIQQVVRGDSAAYFCASSRYRESNQPQHFGDGTRLSIL.

This clonotype was observed at least ten times. This chain joins TRBV5-1 and TRBJ2-5; perhaps TRBD1 as D (5 bases). Germline-derived CDR1 and CDR2 are SGHRS and YFSETQ. V gave up 1 base and J gave up 5 bases, with 15 bases separating them. The CDR3 spans 15 residues. The DNA for the CDR3 is TGCGCCAGCAGCTTGATGGGTAACAAGGGGGAGACCCAGTACTTC. It specifies CASSLMGNKGETQYF. Full variable domain (missing parts from reference TRBV5-1 and TRBJ2-5): KAGVTQTPRYLIKTRGQQVTLSCSPISGHRSVSWYQQTPGQGLQFLFEYFSETQRNKGNFPGRFSGRQFSNSRSEMNVSTLELGDSALYLCASSLMGNKGETQYFGPGTRLLVL.